This T cell receptor (beta chain) was obtained from a study of T cells after yellow fever vaccination. The CDR3 loop spans 13 amino acids. Looked up from germline, CDR1 is SGHTA and CDR2 is FQGNSA. Between the trimmed V and J ends, which lost 4 bases and 4 bases, there was a span of 10 bases. TCRdb reprocessed the 5' RACE reads via MiXCR and lists one record per CDR3 protein. The profile covers a few hundred thousand distinct CDR3 sequences, with more than 5.5% appearing a single time and about 15% taken by the ten largest. This clonotype has a handful of counts. Its target is not known. Study-wide points: Some clonotypes were seen in both the CD4 and the CD8 compartments. These made up a small share and likely arose from convergent recombination.

Sequences were derived from PBMCs, sampled 5 days after the yellow fever booster vaccination. The source of this sequence is a young man who received the YFV17D yellow fever vaccine. This chain links TRBV7-2 with TRBJ1-1, with D maybe TRBD1 (5 bases). The CDR3 nucleotides read TGTGCCAGCAGCTCCTGGGACTTCACTGAAGCTTTCTTT. As protein: CASSSWDFTEAFF.